Listed here is a single T cell receptor beta chain. Its antigen is unidentified. The data originate from a study of blood T cells in healthy people across ages. With a J-beta primer mix and a sample-barcoded 5' primer, a second PCR ran roughly 6 to 12 cycles. TCRdb re-called the 5' RACE reads with MiXCR, one entry per CDR3 protein. The table shows about 970,000 distinct CDR3 sequences, with about 51% occurring only once. Overall study findings and caveats: The fall in TCR beta diversity per million T cells was roughly linear with age.

CDR3 size: 13 residues. V was clipped by 6 bases and J by 0 bases, with 8 bases between them. Germline V lookup: CDR1 WSHSY, CDR2 SAAADI. The sequencing sample was made of blood. The chain has TRBV10-2 and TRBJ1-1; D not certain. The clonotype originates from a woman aged 55 to 70 in good health. CDR3 sequence (DNA): TGCGCCAGCAGGGACCGTATGAACACTGAAGCTTTCTTT. Translated, it gives CASRDRMNTEAFF.